This T cell receptor beta chain was obtained from a study of blood T cell repertoires in COVID-19. Study information: From the United States, Italy and Spain came samples of acute and convalescent COVID-19. PBMCs, B-cell-depleted T cells, or T cells were the source of the cDNA or gDNA that made up the material.

Sequencing used immunoSEQ multiplex PCR; TCRdb keeps in-frame clones, though not all of them. This sample yields a few hundred thousand clones, of which 70% to 85% are seen a single time; 0.87% belongs to the top ten. Germline V CDR1 and CDR2: MNHEY, SVGAGI. CDR3 length: 14 residues. The V end was cut by 5 bases, the J end by 6 bases, with 14 bases between. The Seattle patients joined while their infection was active and were tracked longitudinally afterward. The origin of this receptor is a human donor with COVID-19, enrolled during active disease. The donor label of this sample is uncertain. The sequencing input was peripheral blood. V usage is TRBV6-5 and J usage is TRBJ1-5, with D maybe TRBD1 (5 bases). The CDR3 nucleotides read TGTGCCAGCAGTCCCGAGACAGCGAGTCAGCCCCAGCATTTT. Its protein is CASSPETASQPQHF.